The clone carrying this T cell receptor (beta chain) was observed many times. Its target is unknown. RNA transcripts gave rise to amplified TCR beta CDR3 regions. The study used the HTBI primer set for a first-round RT-PCR of the TCR CDR3. A single record per CDR3 protein comes from TCRdb applying MiXCR to the multiplex PCR reads. The sample records 250,000 to 300,000 distinct CDR3 sequences, about an eighth being singletons. The data were obtained in a study of T cells in Graves' hyperthyroidism and ophthalmopathy. Study-wide points: Through a model of 13 V-J features, ophthalmopathy was separated from stable hyperthyroidism.

V was shortened by 3 bases and J by 2 bases, with 20 bases between the two germline ends. The germline CDR1 and CDR2 sequences are MNHEY and SMNVEV (reference sequence). The CDR3 spans 17 residues. This clonotype originated in a woman aged 25 to 45 with Graves' hyperthyroidism that later progressed to Graves' ophthalmopathy. The sequenced sample consisted of blood. The rearrangement joins TRBV27 to TRBJ2-7; the D gene is possibly TRBD2 (6 bases). This chain's CDR3 is CASSFSSGSYLPYEQYF. The CDR3 bases are TGTGCCAGCAGTTTTTCCAGCGGGTCTTACCTCCCCTACGAGCAGTACTTC.